Sequencing of this TCR beta chain was carried out in a study of a mutant IDH1 vaccine in newly diagnosed glioma. Across the study: Earlier care involved radiotherapy, temozolomide, or both, and the majority received both.

Profiling relied on immunoSEQ multiplex PCR, and the TCRdb table lists in-frame clones only, not all of them. The sample yields more than 55,000 clones, around 80% seen once. V lost 1 base to trimming and J lost 3 bases; unmatched junction nucleotides: 6. The CDR3 length is 17 residues. From germline, CDR1 is SGHTA and CDR2 FQGNSA. A word on this clone: As yet, its antigen is unknown.

As to time point: week 23, last vaccination. The investigators gave 300 ug of mutant IDH1 20-mer peptide in each vaccine dose, together with topical imiquimod. The clonotype was recovered from a woman aged 40 to 49 with glioma. Some clones in this sample may be carry-over from other donors' samples. The J gene is TRBJ2-2, the V gene TRBV7-2; 9 positions match TRBD1. This material consisted of PBMCs, taken from a glioma patient whose treatment included an IDH1 peptide vaccine. The CDR3 spells CASSLVYRGQDTGELFF. CDR3 DNA sequence: TGTGCCAGCAGCTTAGTCTACAGGGGGCAGGACACCGGGGAGCTGTTTTTT.